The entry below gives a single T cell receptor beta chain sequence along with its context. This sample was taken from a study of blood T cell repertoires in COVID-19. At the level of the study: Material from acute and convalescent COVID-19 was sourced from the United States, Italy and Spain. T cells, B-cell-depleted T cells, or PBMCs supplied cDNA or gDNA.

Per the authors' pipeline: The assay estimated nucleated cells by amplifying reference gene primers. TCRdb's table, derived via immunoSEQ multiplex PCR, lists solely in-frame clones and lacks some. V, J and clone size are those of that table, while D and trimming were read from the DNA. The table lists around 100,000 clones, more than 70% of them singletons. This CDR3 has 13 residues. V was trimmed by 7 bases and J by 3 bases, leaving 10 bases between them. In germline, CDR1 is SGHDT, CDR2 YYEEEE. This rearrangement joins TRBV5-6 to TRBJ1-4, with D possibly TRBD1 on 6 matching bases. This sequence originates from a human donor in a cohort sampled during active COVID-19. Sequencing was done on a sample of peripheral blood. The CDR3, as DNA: TGTGCCAGCTACAGGGCGGCTAATGAAAAACTGTTTTTT. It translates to CASYRAANEKLFF.